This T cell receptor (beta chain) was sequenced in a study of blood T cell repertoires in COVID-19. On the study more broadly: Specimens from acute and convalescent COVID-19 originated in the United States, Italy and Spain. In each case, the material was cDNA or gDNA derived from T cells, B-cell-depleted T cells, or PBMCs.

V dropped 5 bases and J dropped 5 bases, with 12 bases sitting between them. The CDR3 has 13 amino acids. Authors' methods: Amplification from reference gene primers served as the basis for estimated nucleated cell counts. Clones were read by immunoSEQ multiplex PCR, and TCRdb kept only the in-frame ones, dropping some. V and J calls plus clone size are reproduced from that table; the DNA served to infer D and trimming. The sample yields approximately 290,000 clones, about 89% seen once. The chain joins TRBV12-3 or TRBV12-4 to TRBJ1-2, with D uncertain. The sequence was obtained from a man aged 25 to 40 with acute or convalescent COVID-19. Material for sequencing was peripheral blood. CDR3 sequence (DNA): TGTGCCAGCAGTCAACAGAATTATTATGGCTACACCTTC. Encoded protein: CASSQQNYYGYTF.